The TCR beta chain described here comes from a study of T cell changes during pregnancy in multiple sclerosis. The J segment lost 1 base and the V segment lost 2 bases, leaving 3 bases of the junction unmatched. This CDR3 spans 17 amino acids. Germline CDR1 reads SGHRS; CDR2 reads YFSETQ. Assay used: immunoSEQ multiplex PCR; TCRdb lists only in-frame clones, some missing. The sample has about 75,000 clones, about 93% seen once; the top ten hold about 0.45%. Specimen: CD4+ T cells from peripheral blood mononuclear cells, collected before pregnancy. The sequence derives from a female donor with multiple sclerosis, enrolled in a pregnancy study. The V gene is TRBV5-1, the J gene TRBJ2-1; 13 nucleotides agree with TRBD2. CDR3: CASSFPLAGGSYNEQFF. Here the CDR3 DNA reads TGCGCCAGCAGCTTCCCACTAGCGGGGGGGTCCTACAATGAGCAGTTCTTC.